Listed below are T cell receptor beta chains from one sample, sequenced in a study of blood T cell repertoires in COVID-19. Assay used: immunoSEQ multiplex PCR; TCRdb lists only in-frame clones, some missing. The sample has 250,000 or so clones, approximately 83% seen once. Sequencing was carried out using peripheral blood. These receptors all stem from a man younger than 45 who had recovered from COVID-19. CDR3s include the opening cysteine and the closing phenylalanine or tryptophan. The D gene is left open where the match is weak. Only part of the rows carry a size: once, few, many, or a class if the clone is expanded.

d_call	cdr3_length	v_call	clone_size	j_call	cdr3_aa	cdr3_nt
.	13	TRBV28	.	TRBJ2-7	CASRRLGRYEQYF	TGTGCCAGCAGGAGACTGGGGAGATACGAGCAGTACTTC
.	13	TRBV21-1	.	TRBJ1-2	CASSTRDRYKETF	TGTGCCAGCAGCACTCGGGACAGGTACAAAGAGACCTTC
TRBD2	17	TRBV7-3	.	TRBJ2-1	CASSKTSGGRPYNEQFF	TGTGCCAGCAGCAAAACTAGCGGGGGGCGTCCCTACAATGAGCAGTTCTTC
TRBD1	13	TRBV3-1/TRBV3-2	.	TRBJ2-4	CASSVQGVDIQYF	TGTGCCAGCAGCGTACAGGGGGTGGACATTCAGTACTTC
TRBD2	15	TRBV10-3	.	TRBJ2-3	CAISGGGGNTDTQYF	TGTGCCATCAGTGGCGGGGGGGGTAACACAGATACGCAGTATTTT
.	14	TRBV7-9	.	TRBJ2-7	CASSPGFVSYEQYF	TGTGCCAGCAGCCCCGGGTTCGTCTCCTACGAGCAGTACTTC
.	15	TRBV18	.	TRBJ2-3	CASSPPSASTDTQYF	TGTGCCAGCTCACCACCGAGTGCTAGCACAGATACGCAGTATTTT
TRBD2	15	TRBV19	.	TRBJ2-1	CASSRPSGGANEQFF	TGTGCCAGTAGCCGACCTAGCGGGGGGGCTAATGAGCAGTTCTTC
.	17	TRBV5-4	.	TRBJ1-1	CASSLEQGSINIAEAFF	TGTGCCAGCAGCTTGGAACAGGGCAGTATCAACATTGCTGAAGCTTTCTTT
.	13	TRBV6-5	.	TRBJ2-7	CASRRDGTYEQYF	TGTGCCAGCAGGCGGGACGGAACGTACGAGCAGTACTTC
.	16	TRBV7-8	many	TRBJ1-5	CASSLDYYRVNQPQHF	TGTGCCAGCAGCTTAGATTACTACAGGGTTAATCAGCCCCAGCATTTT
.	13	TRBV28	once	TRBJ1-1	CASSPLGGWEAFF	TGTGCCAGCAGCCCCCTGGGGGGTTGGGAAGCTTTCTTT
.	14	TRBV5-1	.	TRBJ2-3	CASRFVEGTDTQYF	TGCGCCAGCAGGTTCGTGGAGGGCACAGATACGCAGTATTTT
.	13	TRBV10-3	.	TRBJ1-1	CAISGTQQGEAFF	TGTGCCATCAGTGGAACACAACAGGGAGAAGCTTTCTTT
.	14	TRBV18	.	TRBJ2-7	CASSPSPGPYEQYF	TGTGCCAGCTCACCATCCCCAGGGCCCTACGAGCAGTACTTC
TRBD1	16	TRBV7-9	.	TRBJ1-2	CASSLAGTGLASGYTF	TGTGCCAGCAGCTTAGCTGGGACAGGCCTGGCCTCTGGCTACACCTTC
TRBD2	17	TRBV11-2	.	TRBJ2-5	CASSTHSSGGAGETQYF	TGTGCCAGCAGCACCCACTCTAGCGGGGGTGCGGGAGAGACCCAGTACTTC
.	14	TRBV27	.	TRBJ1-1	CASSLYGTYTEAFF	TGTGCCAGCAGTTTATACGGGACATACACTGAAGCTTTCTTT
.	15	TRBV25-1	once	TRBJ2-2	CASSDRRVGTGELFF	TGTGCCAGCAGTGATCGGAGGGTAGGGACCGGGGAGCTGTTTTTT
TRBD1	15	TRBV5-4	.	TRBJ2-4	CASSLEGASKNIQYF	TGTGCCAGCAGCTTGGAGGGGGCCTCCAAAAACATTCAGTACTTC
TRBD2	21	TRBV18	.	TRBJ2-3	CASSSRVTVAGLAGGADTQYF	TGTGCCAGCTCCTCGAGAGTGACAGTCGCTGGACTAGCGGGGGGGGCAGATACGCAGTATTTT
.	17	TRBV28	few	TRBJ2-6	CASTSGDPASGANVLTF	TGTGCCAGCACTTCAGGGGACCCGGCCTCTGGGGCCAACGTCCTGACTTTC
.	12	TRBV29-1	.	TRBJ1-1	CSVDTGYTEAFF	TGCAGCGTTGATACGGGGTACACTGAAGCTTTCTTT
TRBD2	14	TRBV11-2	.	TRBJ2-7	CASSSSGGPYEQYF	TGTGCCAGCAGCTCTAGCGGGGGCCCCTACGAGCAGTACTTC
TRBD1	19	TRBV6-6	once	TRBJ2-6	CASSFGQGQILSGANVLTF	TGTGCCAGCAGCTTCGGACAGGGACAAATTCTCTCTGGGGCCAACGTCCTGACTTTC
.	15	TRBV10-3	.	TRBJ2-1	CAISGRGGAGNEQFF	TGTGCCATCAGTGGTCGAGGGGGCGCGGGGAATGAGCAGTTCTTC
.	13	TRBV12-3/TRBV12-4	.	TRBJ2-7	CASNRWTRYEQYF	TGTGCCAGCAATAGATGGACAAGATACGAGCAGTACTTC